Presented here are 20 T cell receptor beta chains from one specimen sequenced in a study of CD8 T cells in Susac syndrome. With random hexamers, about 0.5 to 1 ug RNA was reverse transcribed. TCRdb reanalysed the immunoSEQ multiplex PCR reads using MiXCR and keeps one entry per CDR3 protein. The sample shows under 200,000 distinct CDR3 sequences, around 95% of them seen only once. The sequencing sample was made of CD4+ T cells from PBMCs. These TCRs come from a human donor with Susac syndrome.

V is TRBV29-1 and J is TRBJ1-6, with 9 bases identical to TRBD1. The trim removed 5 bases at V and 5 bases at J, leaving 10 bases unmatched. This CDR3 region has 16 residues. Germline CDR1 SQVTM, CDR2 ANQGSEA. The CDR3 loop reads CSVLEAGQGNNSPLHF. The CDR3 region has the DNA TGCAGCGTTTTGGAGGCGGGACAGGGCAATAATTCACCCCTCCACTTT.

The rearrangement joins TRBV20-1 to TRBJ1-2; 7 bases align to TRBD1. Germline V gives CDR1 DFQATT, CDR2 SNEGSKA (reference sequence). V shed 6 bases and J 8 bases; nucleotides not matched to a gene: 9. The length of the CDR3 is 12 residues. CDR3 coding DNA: TGCAGTGCCTCCGGGACAGCCGAGGGCTACACCTTC. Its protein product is CSASGTAEGYTF.

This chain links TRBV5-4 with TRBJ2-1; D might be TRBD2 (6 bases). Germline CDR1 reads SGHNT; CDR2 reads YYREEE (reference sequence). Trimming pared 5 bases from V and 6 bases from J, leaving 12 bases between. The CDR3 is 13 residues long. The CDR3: CASRTGTRNEQFF. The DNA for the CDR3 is TGTGCCAGCAGGACCGGGACTCGCAATGAGCAGTTCTTC.

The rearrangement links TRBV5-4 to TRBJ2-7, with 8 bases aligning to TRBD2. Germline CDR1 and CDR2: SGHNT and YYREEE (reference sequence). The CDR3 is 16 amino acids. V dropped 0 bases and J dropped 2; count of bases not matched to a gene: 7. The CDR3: CASSLAAQRGTYEQYF. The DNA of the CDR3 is TGTGCCAGCAGCTTGGCTGCCCAGCGGGGGACCTACGAGCAGTACTTC. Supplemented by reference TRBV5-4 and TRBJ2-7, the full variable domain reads ETGVTQSPTHLIKTRGQQVTLRCSSQSGHNTVSWYQQALGQGPQFIFQYYREEENGRGNFPPRFSGLQFPNYSSELNVNALELDDSALYLCASSLAAQRGTYEQYFGPGTRLTVT.

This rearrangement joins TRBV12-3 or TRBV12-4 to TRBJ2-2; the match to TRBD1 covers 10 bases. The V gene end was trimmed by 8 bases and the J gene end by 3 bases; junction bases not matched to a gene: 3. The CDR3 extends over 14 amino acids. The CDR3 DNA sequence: TGTGCCAGCCGACAGGGGGCCGACACCGGGGAGCTGTTTTTT. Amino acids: CASRQGADTGELFF.

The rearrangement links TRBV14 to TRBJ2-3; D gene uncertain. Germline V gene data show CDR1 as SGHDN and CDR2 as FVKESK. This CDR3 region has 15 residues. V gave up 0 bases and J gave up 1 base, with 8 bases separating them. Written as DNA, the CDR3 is TGTGCCAGCAGCCAAGATCGTCTCCGCACAGATACGCAGTATTTT. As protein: CASSQDRLRTDTQYF. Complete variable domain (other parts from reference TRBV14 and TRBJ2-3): EAGVTQFPSHSVIEKGQTVTLRCDPISGHDNLYWYRRVMGKEIKFLLHFVKESKQDESGMPNNRFLAERTGGTYSTLKVQPAELEDSGVYFCASSQDRLRTDTQYFGPGTRLTVL.

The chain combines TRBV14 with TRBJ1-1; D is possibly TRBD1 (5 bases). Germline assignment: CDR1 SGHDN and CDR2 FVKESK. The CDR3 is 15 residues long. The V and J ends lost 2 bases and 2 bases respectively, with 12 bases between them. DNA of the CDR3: TGTGCCAGCAGCCAATCTAGACAGACTAACACTGAAGCTTTCTTT. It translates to CASSQSRQTNTEAFF.

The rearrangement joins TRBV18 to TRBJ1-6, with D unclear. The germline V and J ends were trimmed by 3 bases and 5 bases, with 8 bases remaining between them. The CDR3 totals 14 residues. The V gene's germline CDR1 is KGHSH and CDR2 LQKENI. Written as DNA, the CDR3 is TGTGCCAGCTCACCCGAGACAAATAATTCACCCCTCCACTTT. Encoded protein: CASSPETNNSPLHF.

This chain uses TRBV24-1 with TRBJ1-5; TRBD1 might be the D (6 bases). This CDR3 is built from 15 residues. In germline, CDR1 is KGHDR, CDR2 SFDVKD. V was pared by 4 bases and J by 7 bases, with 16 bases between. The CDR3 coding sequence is TGTGCCACCAGTGACGAGGGACAATGGATCCAGCCCCAGCATTTT. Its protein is CATSDEGQWIQPQHF.

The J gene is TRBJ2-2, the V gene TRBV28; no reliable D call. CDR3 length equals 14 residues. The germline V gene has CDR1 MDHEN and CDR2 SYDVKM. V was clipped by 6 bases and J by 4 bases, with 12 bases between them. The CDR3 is CASSLTLVTGELFF. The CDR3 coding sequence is TGTGCCAGCAGCCTGACTTTGGTCACCGGGGAGCTGTTTTTT.

CDR3 bases: TGTGCCAGCAGTCTACAGGGGGCCCACGAGCAGTACTTC. Translated, it gives CASSLQGAHEQYF. The chain couples TRBV6-5 to TRBJ2-7, with 9 bases lining up with TRBD1. The ends lost 5 bases at V and 5 bases at J; junction bases unmatched: 4. The CDR3 is made up of 13 amino acids. Germline CDR1 is MNHEY and CDR2 is SVGAGI.

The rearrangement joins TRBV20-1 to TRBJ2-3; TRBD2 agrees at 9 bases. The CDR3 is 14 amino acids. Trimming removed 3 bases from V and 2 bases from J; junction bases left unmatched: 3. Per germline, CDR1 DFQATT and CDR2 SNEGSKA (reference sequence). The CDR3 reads CSASKRGVTDTQYF. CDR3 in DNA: TGCAGTGCTAGTAAGCGGGGGGTCACAGATACGCAGTATTTT.

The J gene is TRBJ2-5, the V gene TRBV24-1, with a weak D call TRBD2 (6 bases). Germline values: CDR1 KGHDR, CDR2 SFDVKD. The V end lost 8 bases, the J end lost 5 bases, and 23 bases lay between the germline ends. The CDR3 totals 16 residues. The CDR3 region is CATTTNEAGGTETQYF. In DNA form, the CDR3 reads TGTGCCACCACCACTAACGAGGCGGGCGGGACGGAGACCCAGTACTTC.

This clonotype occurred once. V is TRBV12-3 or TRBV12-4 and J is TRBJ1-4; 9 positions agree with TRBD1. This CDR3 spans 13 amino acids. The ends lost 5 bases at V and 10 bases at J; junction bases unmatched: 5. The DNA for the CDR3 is TGTGCCAGCAGTAGTGGACAGGGGACAAAACTGTTTTTT. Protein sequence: CASSSGQGTKLFF.

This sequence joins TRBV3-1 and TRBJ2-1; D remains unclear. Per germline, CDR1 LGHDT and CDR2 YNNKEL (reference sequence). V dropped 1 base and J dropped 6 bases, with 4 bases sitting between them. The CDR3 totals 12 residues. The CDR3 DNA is TGTGCCAGCAGCCAAGTGGGCAATGAGCAGTTCTTC. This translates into CASSQVGNEQFF.

CDR3 in DNA: TGTGCCAGCAGCTTTTTTTTATCAGGACTTCCCTATGGCTACACCTTC. This encodes CASSFFLSGLPYGYTF. This chain links TRBV7-9 with TRBJ1-2; the D is unclear. V was pared by 3 bases and J by 4 bases, with 18 bases between. The CDR3 extends over 16 amino acids. Germline assignment: CDR1 SEHNR and CDR2 FQNEAQ (reference sequence).

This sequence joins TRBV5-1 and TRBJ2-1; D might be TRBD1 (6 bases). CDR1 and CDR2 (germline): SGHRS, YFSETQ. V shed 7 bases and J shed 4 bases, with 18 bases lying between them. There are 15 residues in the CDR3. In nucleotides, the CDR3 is TGCGCCAGCGTTCCGTTCGGGACAAATTACAATGAGCAGTTCTTC. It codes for CASVPFGTNYNEQFF.

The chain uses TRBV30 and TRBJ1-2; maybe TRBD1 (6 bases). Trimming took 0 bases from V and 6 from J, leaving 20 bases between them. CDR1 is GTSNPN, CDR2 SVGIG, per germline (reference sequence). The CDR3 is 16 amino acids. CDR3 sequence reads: CAWSVRRGTLQDGYTF. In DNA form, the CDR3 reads TGTGCCTGGAGTGTACGCAGGGGAACCCTGCAAGATGGCTACACCTTC.

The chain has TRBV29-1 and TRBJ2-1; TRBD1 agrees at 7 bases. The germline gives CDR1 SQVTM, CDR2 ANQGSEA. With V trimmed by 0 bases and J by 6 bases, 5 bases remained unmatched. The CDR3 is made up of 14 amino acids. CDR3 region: CSVEEKGATNEQFF. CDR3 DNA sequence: TGCAGCGTTGAAGAAAAGGGGGCAACCAATGAGCAGTTCTTC.

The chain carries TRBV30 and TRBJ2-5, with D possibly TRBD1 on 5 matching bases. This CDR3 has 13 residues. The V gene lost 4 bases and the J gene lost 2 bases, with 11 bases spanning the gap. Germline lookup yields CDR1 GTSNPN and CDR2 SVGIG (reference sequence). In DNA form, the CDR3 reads TGTGCCTGGACCATCGACAGACAAGAGACCCAGTACTTC. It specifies CAWTIDRQETQYF.